This is a list of T cell receptor beta chains from one sample in a study of shared clonotypes between healthy human individuals. Data came from immunoSEQ multiplex PCR; TCRdb stores just in-frame clones and leaves some out. The sample lists 2,500,000 or so clones; 93% were seen once. Sequencing was carried out using naive CD4+ T cells from PBMCs. The receptors stem from a man between 18 and 35 years old in good health. Some clones in this sample may be carry-over from other donors' samples. Both conserved end residues are part of each CDR3. D genes are given only for firm matches. A clone size is listed for some rows: how often the clone was seen (once, few, many), or a class if it is expanded.

size,D,J,length,V,CDR3,DNA
.,TRBD2,TRBJ2-7,15,TRBV7-6,CASSRLAGEGNEQYF,TGTGCCAGCAGCCGCCTAGCGGGAGAGGGCAACGAGCAGTACTTC
.,.,TRBJ1-2,15,TRBV5-1,CASSLGDGNTYGYTF,TGCGCCAGCTCCCTTGGGGACGGCAACACCTATGGCTACACCTTC
.,.,TRBJ2-7,14,TRBV6-1,CASRGTSLSHEQYF,TGTGCCAGCAGGGGGACCTCACTCTCCCACGAGCAGTACTTC
.,.,TRBJ2-7,15,TRBV5-5,CASSTGTLPSYEQYF,TGTGCCAGCAGCACTGGGACACTCCCCTCCTACGAGCAGTACTTC
once,.,TRBJ2-4,16,TRBV9,CASSVGLSTRPNIQYF,TGTGCCAGCAGCGTTGGGTTGTCGACTAGGCCTAACATTCAGTACTTC
.,.,TRBJ1-2,11,TRBV7-2,CASSSNRGYTF,TGTGCCAGCAGCAGTAACCGTGGCTACACCTTC
once,TRBD2,TRBJ2-3,15,TRBV27,CASSIAGLRADTQYF,TGTGCCAGCAGTATAGCGGGCCTGAGGGCAGATACGCAGTATTTT
.,TRBD1,TRBJ2-3,15,TRBV6-4,CASSRRTGPTDTQYF,TGTGCCAGCAGCCGACGGACAGGGCCCACAGATACGCAGTATTTT
.,TRBD1,TRBJ2-3,16,TRBV28,CASSENDRGGRDTQYF,TGTGCCAGCAGTGAAAACGACAGGGGAGGTAGAGATACGCAGTATTTT
.,.,TRBJ2-3,13,TRBV18,CASSPSLTDTQYF,TGTGCCAGCTCACCCAGCCTCACAGATACGCAGTATTTT
once,.,TRBJ2-2,14,TRBV4-3,CASSQDSNTGELFF,TGCGCCAGCAGCCAAGACAGTAACACCGGGGAGCTGTTTTTT
.,TRBD2,TRBJ2-3,14,TRBV29-1,CSVAPLAGDQTQYF,TGCAGCGTTGCCCCCCTAGCGGGAGACCAAACGCAGTATTTT
.,.,TRBJ2-7,11,TRBV6-6,CASSSRNEQYF,TGTGCCAGCAGTTCTAGGAACGAGCAGTACTTC
.,.,TRBJ2-4,15,TRBV5-1,CASSRTGYAGDIQYF,TGCGCCAGCAGCAGAACAGGTTATGCCGGAGACATTCAGTACTTC
few,.,TRBJ1-1,13,TRBV10-3,CATHQNGFTEAFF,TGTGCCACCCATCAGAATGGATTCACTGAAGCTTTCTTT
.,TRBD1,TRBJ1-2,15,TRBV9,CASSGTQGEASGYTF,TGTGCCAGCAGCGGAACACAGGGGGAAGCTAGTGGCTACACCTTC
.,TRBD2,TRBJ2-7,15,TRBV10-1,CASRQLAGVGNEQYF,TGCGCCAGCAGACAGCTAGCGGGAGTTGGGAACGAGCAGTACTTC
.,.,TRBJ2-1,15,TRBV7-2,CASSFKDDPYNEQFF,TGTGCCAGCAGCTTCAAAGATGATCCCTACAATGAGCAGTTCTTC
.,.,TRBJ1-5,14,TRBV30,CAWRGPNSNQPQHF,TGTGCCTGGAGGGGGCCGAATAGCAATCAGCCCCAGCATTTT
few,.,TRBJ2-7,16,TRBV4-2,CASSQDNAGGGYEQYF,TGTGCCAGCAGCCAAGATAATGCAGGGGGAGGCTACGAGCAGTACTTC
.,.,TRBJ1-2,14,TRBV7-2,CASSLGPLNYGYTF,TGTGCCAGCAGCTTGGGCCCCCTTAACTATGGCTACACCTTC
.,.,TRBJ1-4,14,TRBV9,CASSDRAPSEKLFF,TGTGCCAGCAGCGACAGGGCGCCTAGTGAAAAACTGTTTTTT
.,TRBD1,TRBJ1-2,14,TRBV7-2,CASSPKTGPHGYTF,TGTGCCAGCAGCCCGAAGACAGGGCCGCATGGCTACACCTTC
.,TRBD2,TRBJ2-1,13,TRBV2,CASSAGGLIEQFF,TGTGCCAGCAGTGCGGGAGGGCTAATTGAGCAGTTCTTC
.,TRBD1,TRBJ2-5,15,TRBV7-3,CASSLAGQGQETQYF,TGTGCCAGCAGCCTGGCGGGACAGGGACAAGAGACCCAGTACTTC
.,.,TRBJ2-6,14,TRBV5-1,CASSSGSGANVLTF,TGCGCCAGCAGCTCGGGATCTGGGGCCAACGTCCTGACTTTC
few,.,TRBJ1-1,16,TRBV4-3,CASSQDLGRGDTEAFF,TGCGCCAGCAGCCAAGATTTGGGTCGTGGGGACACTGAAGCTTTCTTT
.,.,TRBJ2-5,16,TRBV9,CASSVITGGPGETQYF,TGTGCCAGCAGCGTAATAACCGGGGGACCTGGGGAGACCCAGTACTTC
once,TRBD2,TRBJ2-5,13,TRBV2,CASAGGVLETQYF,TGTGCCAGCGCCGGGGGGGTTTTGGAGACCCAGTACTTC
.,TRBD2,TRBJ2-7,15,TRBV30,CAWSVPGGGSYEQYF,TGTGCCTGGAGTGTACCTGGGGGGGGATCCTACGAGCAGTACTTC
.,.,TRBJ1-1,14,TRBV11-2,CASSLVVLNTEAFF,TGTGCCAGCAGCTTAGTTGTCCTGAACACTGAAGCTTTCTTT
.,TRBD2,TRBJ2-3,15,TRBV6-1,CASRLTSGSTDTQYF,TGTGCCAGCAGGCTGACTAGCGGGTCCACAGATACGCAGTATTTT
.,TRBD1,TRBJ1-2,16,TRBV5-4,CASSDMTGGDLYGYTF,TGTGCCAGCAGCGACATGACAGGGGGCGACCTCTATGGCTACACCTTC
.,.,TRBJ1-5,16,TRBV19,CASSMVRVWENQPQHF,TGTGCCAGTAGTATGGTCAGGGTATGGGAGAACCAGCCCCAGCATTTT
.,TRBD1,TRBJ2-3,14,TRBV11-2,CASSQDRGPDTQYF,TGTGCCAGCAGCCAGGACAGGGGTCCAGATACGCAGTATTTT
.,TRBD1,TRBJ2-7,14,TRBV15,CATSRGQGADEQYF,TGTGCCACCAGCAGAGGGCAGGGGGCGGACGAGCAGTACTTC
.,.,TRBJ1-5,16,TRBV15,CATSNHGGYSNQPQHF,TGTGCCACCAGCAACCATGGGGGTTATAGCAATCAGCCCCAGCATTTT
.,.,TRBJ1-4,16,TRBV9,CASSVGGVRTNEKLFF,TGTGCCAGCAGCGTAGGGGGGGTCCGGACTAATGAAAAACTGTTTTTT
.,.,TRBJ1-1,12,TRBV6-6,CASSSSGVLAFF,TGTGCCAGCAGTTCCTCAGGGGTGCTGGCTTTCTTT
.,.,TRBJ2-1,13,TRBV5-4,CASSLGLRNEQFF,TGTGCCAGCAGCTTGGGGCTAAGGAATGAGCAGTTCTTC
.,TRBD1,TRBJ1-2,16,TRBV5-1,CASSLDPGTGNYGYTF,TGCGCCAGCAGCTTGGACCCCGGGACAGGGAACTATGGCTACACCTTC
.,.,TRBJ1-2,13,TRBV28,CASRGPGGGGYTF,TGTGCCAGCAGGGGACCGGGGGGCGGCGGCTACACCTTC
once,.,TRBJ2-1,13,TRBV7-3,CASSLGSNNEQFF,TGTGCCAGCAGCTTAGGGAGCAACAATGAGCAGTTCTTC
.,.,TRBJ2-1,14,TRBV7-3,CASSLDRLGGVQFF,TGTGCCAGCAGCTTAGACCGACTAGGCGGTGTGCAGTTCTTC
.,TRBD1,TRBJ1-2,14,TRBV6-5,CASKRDRKNYGYTF,TGTGCCAGCAAGAGGGACAGGAAAAACTATGGCTACACCTTC
once,.,TRBJ2-7,14,TRBV7-8,CASSLVLQTYEQYF,TGTGCCAGCAGCTTAGTATTGCAAACCTACGAGCAGTACTTC
.,TRBD2,TRBJ2-2,13,TRBV2,CASSDSGRVELFF,TGTGCCAGCAGCGATAGCGGGAGGGTGGAGCTGTTTTTT
.,TRBD1,TRBJ2-7,14,TRBV5-1,CASSLGDRGNEQYF,TGCGCCAGCAGCTTAGGGGACAGGGGAAACGAGCAGTACTTC
once,TRBD1,TRBJ1-2,16,TRBV4-1,CASSQLTGQGFYGYTF,TGCGCCAGCAGCCAGCTGACGGGACAGGGGTTCTATGGCTACACCTTC
few,.,TRBJ1-1,13,TRBV29-1,CSGQELPATEAFF,TGCAGCGGTCAAGAGCTCCCAGCTACTGAAGCTTTCTTT
.,TRBD2,TRBJ2-7,15,TRBV7-2,CASSLRSGGSYEQYF,TGTGCCAGCAGCTTGAGAAGCGGGGGTTCCTACGAGCAGTACTTC
.,TRBD2,TRBJ2-2,17,TRBV5-1,CASSFELAGVGSGELFF,TGCGCCAGCAGCTTTGAGCTAGCGGGAGTCGGGTCCGGGGAGCTGTTTTTT
few,TRBD1,TRBJ1-1,12,TRBV29-1,CSVQGVSTEAFF,TGCAGCGTTCAGGGGGTAAGCACTGAAGCTTTCTTT